The 24 T cell receptor beta chains below all came from one sample that was sequenced in a study of cytomegalovirus exposure and HLA in healthy donors. Vbeta (60) and Jbeta (13) primers were used in the PCR. Profiling relied on immunoSEQ multiplex PCR, and the TCRdb table lists in-frame clones only, not all of them. The sample records more than 95,000 clones, 70% to 80% being singletons. The sequenced sample consisted of PBMCs. The receptors were sampled from a woman between 45 and 60 years old in good health and CMV-seropositive.

This clone appeared a single time. CDR3 amino acids: CASSLVGEANYGYTF. The CDR3 nucleotides are TGTGCCAGCAGCTTAGTAGGAGAAGCTAACTATGGCTACACCTTC. This chain uses TRBV7-9 with TRBJ1-2; D is uncertain. Germline lookup yields CDR1 SEHNR and CDR2 FQNEAQ (reference sequence). V was clipped by 1 base and J by 0 bases, with 9 bases between them. CDR3 length: 15 residues.

This chain joins TRBV29-1 and TRBJ1-1; the D gene is possibly TRBD1 (5 bases). The CDR3 sequence is 14 residues long. The germline CDR1 and CDR2 sequences are SQVTM and ANQGSEA. V was shortened by 3 bases and J by 0 bases, with 11 bases between the two germline ends. The CDR3 reads CSVERGSMNTEAFF. CDR3 nucleotides: TGCAGCGTTGAGCGGGGGTCGATGAACACTGAAGCTTTCTTT.

A single count supports this clone. The chain carries TRBV4-2 and TRBJ1-2; TRBD1 might be the D (5 bases). Germline lookup yields CDR1 LGHNA and CDR2 YNFKEQ. This CDR3 has 15 amino acids. V gave up 0 bases and J gave up 7 bases, with 15 bases separating them. The CDR3 is CASSQDSGRVFGYTF. The CDR3 DNA is TGTGCCAGCAGCCAAGATAGCGGCAGGGTTTTTGGCTACACCTTC.

In its sample, this clone was seen a few times. V usage is TRBV6-1 and J usage is TRBJ1-1; TRBD1 agrees at 8 bases. CDR1 is MNHNS and CDR2 is SASEGT in the germline V gene. Trimming at V came to 7 bases and at J to 4 bases, leaving 8 bases not matched to a gene. CDR3 length equals 14 residues. CDR3 residues: CASTMTGDFTEAFF. In nucleotides, the CDR3 is TGTGCCAGCACTATGACAGGGGACTTCACTGAAGCTTTCTTT.

This sequence joins TRBV4-1 and TRBJ1-1, with D tentatively TRBD1 (6 bases). V lost 0 bases to trimming and J lost 2 bases, with 10 bases between them. CDR3 length equals 15 residues. Germline V CDR1 and CDR2: MGHRA, YSYEKL. CDR3 coding DNA: TGCGCCAGCAGCCAAGATTGGGACACCAACACTGAAGCTTTCTTT. Translated, it gives CASSQDWDTNTEAFF.

The chain combines TRBV7-2 with TRBJ1-1, with a tentative D call TRBD1 (6 bases). Germline loops: CDR1 SGHTA, CDR2 FQGNSA. The CDR3 loop spans 13 amino acids. The germline V and J ends were trimmed by 2 bases and 5 bases, with 9 bases remaining between them. CDR3 coding DNA: TGTGCCAGCAGCTTAATACAGGGTACTGAAGCTTTCTTT. This translates into CASSLIQGTEAFF.

The rearrangement joins TRBV7-2 to TRBJ2-1, with 11 bases identical to TRBD2. The length of the CDR3 is 17 residues. Germline CDR1 and CDR2: SGHTA and FQGNSA. With 5 bases clipped from V and 9 bases from J, the junction kept 15 bases outside the gene matches. This CDR3 reads CASSQSSIAGGPIEQFF. The CDR3 DNA sequence: TGTGCCAGCAGCCAATCTTCTATAGCGGGAGGGCCCATTGAGCAGTTCTTC.

The chain recombines TRBV18 with TRBJ1-5; no reliable D call. Trimming stripped 3 bases from V and 6 bases from J, with 12 bases between. Germline V gene sequence: CDR1 KGHSH, CDR2 LQKENI. The CDR3 sequence is 14 residues long. The DNA of the CDR3 is TGTGCCAGCTCACCGGTGATGGGAGTTCAGCCCCAGCATTTT. Residues: CASSPVMGVQPQHF.

J is TRBJ2-7 and V is TRBV19, with D possibly matching TRBD2 (5 bases). V lost 1 base and J 7 bases, leaving 17 bases between the germline ends. This CDR3 region has 15 residues. Germline V gene data show CDR1 as LNHDA and CDR2 as SQIVND (reference sequence). The CDR3 DNA follows: TGTGCCAGTAGTATAGGGACTCGCACATCTGGGGAGCAGTACTTC. Protein: CASSIGTRTSGEQYF. The variable domain in full, completed from reference TRBV19 and TRBJ2-7, reads DGGITQSPKYLFRKEGQNVTLSCEQNLNHDAMYWYRQDPGQGLRLIYYSQIVNDFQKGDIAEGYSVSREKKESFPLTVTSAQKNPTAFYLCASSIGTRTSGEQYFGPGTRLTVT.

The chain carries TRBV4-2 and TRBJ1-1; TRBD1 matches at 9 bases. The CDR3 loop spans 17 amino acids. CDR1 and CDR2 from the germline V gene are LGHNA and YNFKEQ. V was clipped by 3 bases and J by 5 bases; unmatched bases: 13. CDR3 coding DNA: TGTGCCAGCAGCCAGGATAAAATCACAGGGGGCGCAACTGAAGCTTTCTTT. As protein: CASSQDKITGGATEAFF.

The chain recombines TRBV30 with TRBJ1-6, with 7 nucleotides matching TRBD1. Trimming took 0 bases from V and 9 from J; bases not matched to a gene: 5. The CDR3 runs 14 residues. Germline V gives CDR1 GTSNPN, CDR2 SVGIG (reference sequence). The CDR3 sequence is CAWSVRGPSSPLHF. DNA for the CDR3: TGTGCCTGGAGTGTAAGGGGGCCCAGTTCACCCCTCCACTTT.

The chain has TRBV7-9 and TRBJ1-2; D is unresolved. With 0 bases removed from V and 8 bases from J, the gap between germline ends came to 13 bases. Per germline, CDR1 SEHNR and CDR2 FQNEAQ (reference sequence). The CDR3 spans 14 residues. The CDR3: CASSLASATGGYTF. DNA for the CDR3: TGTGCCAGCAGCTTAGCGTCCGCGACTGGAGGCTACACCTTC.

The chain uses TRBV10-3 and TRBJ1-2, with a possible D match to TRBD1 (6 bases). The V end was cut by 3 bases, the J end by 6 bases, with 17 bases between. This CDR3 has 15 residues. Germline assignment: CDR1 ENHRY and CDR2 SYGVKD. DNA of the CDR3: TGTGCCATCAGTGAAGGGGGACAAATGGCTAATGGCTACACCTTC. This gives the protein CAISEGGQMANGYTF.

This clone turned up a few times. CDR3 sequence reads: CASSQVISGGAGSYEQYF. CDR3 bases: TGCGCCAGCAGCCAAGTGATTAGCGGGGGGGCGGGCTCCTACGAGCAGTACTTC. The rearrangement joins TRBV4-1 to TRBJ2-7, with 11 bases aligning to TRBD2. Germline-derived CDR1 and CDR2 are MGHRA and YSYEKL. V lost 1 base and J lost 0; bases outside the gene matches: 8. CDR3 length: 18 residues.

The rearrangement links TRBV28 to TRBJ1-2; 7 nucleotides align to TRBD1. Germline CDR1 and CDR2: MDHEN and SYDVKM. CDR3 length: 15 residues. The ends lost 6 bases at V and 2 bases at J; junction bases unmatched: 9. CDR3 sequence: CASRRTGPSNYGYTF. The CDR3 DNA reads as TGTGCCAGCAGGCGGACAGGACCCTCGAACTATGGCTACACCTTC.

This chain connects TRBV7-9 to TRBJ2-3; TRBD1 matches 7 bases. The CDR3 contains 15 residues. The V gene end was trimmed by 5 bases and the J gene end by 2 bases; junction bases not matched to a gene: 7. Germline-derived CDR1 and CDR2 are SEHNR and FQNEAQ (reference sequence). CDR3 nucleotides: TGTGCCAGCAGCCCGACAGGGAAATTCACAGATACGCAGTATTTT. Its protein is CASSPTGKFTDTQYF.

The chain combines TRBV7-9 with TRBJ1-4; D uncertain. This CDR3 is built from 14 residues. Germline V lookup: CDR1 SEHNR, CDR2 FQNEAQ (reference sequence). Trimming took 2 bases from V and 7 from J, leaving 11 bases between them. The CDR3, as DNA: TGTGCCAGCAGCTTAACATTCGGAGGTGAAAAACTGTTTTTT. Its translation is CASSLTFGGEKLFF.

In regard to this clone: No conserved phenylalanine or tryptophan is present at the end of the CDR3, so a read error is the likely explanation. The rearrangement joins TRBV2 to TRBJ2-3; D possibly corresponds to TRBD2 (6 bases). With 5 bases removed from V and 0 bases from J, the gap between germline ends came to 9 bases. The CDR3 sequence is 14 residues long. Germline values: CDR1 SNHLY, CDR2 FYNNEI. The CDR3 loop reads CASSRDWSTDTQYV. CDR3 bases: TGTGCCAGCAGTCGGGACTGGAGCACAGATACGCAGTATGTT.

There are a few counts of this clone. Mismatch with germline at one junction end may stem from a read error. Additional DNA sequences in this sample encode the identical CDR3. V usage is TRBV11-2 and J usage is TRBJ1-1; D is perhaps TRBD1 (5 bases). Germline V gene sequence: CDR1 SGHAT, CDR2 FQNNGV. The CDR3 contains 13 residues. The CDR3 sequence is CASSSDRNTEAFF. The CDR3 DNA reads as TGCGCCAGCAGCTCAGACAGGAACACTGAAGCTTTCTTT.

This sequence joins TRBV7-2 and TRBJ1-2, with D unclear. Trimming left V 3 bases short and J 7 bases short, with 9 bases between. CDR3 length equals 12 residues. CDR1 and CDR2 from the germline V gene are SGHTA and FQGNSA. In nucleotides, the CDR3 is TGTGCCAGCAGCTTGAGGATGAGTGGCTACACCTTC. Residues: CASSLRMSGYTF.

This chain links TRBV5-1 with TRBJ2-3, with 8 positions matching TRBD2. Germline CDR1 SGHRS, CDR2 YFSETQ. V shed 0 bases, J shed 1 base, and the junction held 1 base outside the gene matches. The length of the CDR3 is 15 residues. The CDR3 sequence is CASSLDSGGTDTQYF. CDR3 nucleotide sequence: TGCGCCAGCAGCTTGGATAGCGGGGGCACAGATACGCAGTATTTT.

The V gene is TRBV25-1, the J gene TRBJ2-7; 8 bases align to TRBD1. This CDR3 has 16 amino acids. V dropped 0 bases and J dropped 0; count of bases not matched to a gene: 4. CDR1 and CDR2 from the germline V gene are MGHDK and SYGVNS. CDR3 region: CASSEYGQGASYEQYF. In DNA form, the CDR3 reads TGTGCCAGCAGTGAATATGGGCAGGGGGCCTCCTACGAGCAGTACTTC.

This chain connects TRBV6-5 to TRBJ1-2; 9 bases are a match to TRBD1. Germline trimming cut 4 bases from V and 7 bases from J; bases unmatched to any gene: 10. CDR3 length: 15 residues. Per germline, CDR1 MNHEY and CDR2 SVGAGI. For the CDR3, the DNA is TGTGCCAGCAGTTCTCCCGGGACAGGGCTCTCTGGCTACACCTTC. This encodes CASSSPGTGLSGYTF.

The chain carries TRBV29-1 and TRBJ2-1; 7 nucleotides align to TRBD2. The CDR3 is 11 amino acids. V lost 4 bases, J lost 8 bases, and 2 bases stayed unmatched. The V gene's germline CDR1 is SQVTM and CDR2 ANQGSEA. This chain's CDR3 is CSVGTSYEQFF. CDR3 DNA: TGCAGCGTTGGGACTAGTTATGAGCAGTTCTTC.